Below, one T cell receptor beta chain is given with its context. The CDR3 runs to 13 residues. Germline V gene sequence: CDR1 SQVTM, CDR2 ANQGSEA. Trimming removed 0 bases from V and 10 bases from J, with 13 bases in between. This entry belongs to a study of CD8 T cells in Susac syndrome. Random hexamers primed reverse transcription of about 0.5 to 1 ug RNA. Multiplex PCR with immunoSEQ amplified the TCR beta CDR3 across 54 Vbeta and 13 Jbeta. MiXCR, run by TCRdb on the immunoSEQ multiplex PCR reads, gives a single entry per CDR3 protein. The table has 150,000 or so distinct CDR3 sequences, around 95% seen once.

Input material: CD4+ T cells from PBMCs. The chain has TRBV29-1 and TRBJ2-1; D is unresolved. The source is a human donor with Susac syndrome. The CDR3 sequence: CSVEESPVGEQFF. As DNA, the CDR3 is TGCAGCGTTGAAGAGTCACCCGTCGGGGAGCAGTTCTTC.